This TCR beta chain was obtained from a study of cytomegalovirus exposure and HLA in healthy donors. Study-level results: The listing of approximately 160 TCR beta chains classed them as cytomegalovirus-associated.

Germline values: CDR1 SGHDN, CDR2 FVKESK. With 0 bases clipped from V and 5 bases from J, the junction kept 3 bases outside the gene matches. The length of the CDR3 is 15 residues. The PCR ran on 60 Vbeta and 13 Jbeta primers. Repertoires were generated with immunoSEQ multiplex PCR, while TCRdb's copy carries only in-frame clones and drops some. Of approximately 150,000 clones in the sample, around four fifths were seen once. Notes on this clone: Its cognate antigen is unknown.

The source is a woman aged 45-59 years in good health and CMV-seronegative. The chain employs TRBV14 and TRBJ2-2; 7 bases fit TRBD2. The sequenced sample consisted of PBMCs. The CDR3 region has the DNA TGTGCCAGCAGCCAAGAAGCCGGGAGGACCGGGGAGCTGTTTTTT. This codes for CASSQEAGRTGELFF.